The subject of this entry is one T cell receptor beta chain. This CDR3 region has 12 residues. Trimming removed 4 bases from V and 7 bases from J, with 7 bases in between. Per the germline V gene, CDR1 is SNHLY and CDR2 is FYNNEI. Produced via immunoSEQ multiplex PCR; TCRdb's table is partial and in-frame only. The table includes around 140,000 clones, 80% to 95% detected once. This sample was taken from a study of T cell responses to AZD1222 COVID-19 vaccine. This sequence joins TRBV2 and TRBJ2-2; D unclear. Specimen: peripheral blood, collected on day 0 of AZD1222 vaccination. This TCR came from an adult in good health. As DNA, the CDR3 is TGTGCCAGCAGTGTGGAGATCGGGGAGCTGTTTTTT. Its translation is CASSVEIGELFF.